The clone carrying this T cell receptor beta chain has a count of ten or more. The data stem from a study of T-cell memory formation after mild COVID-19. The CDR3 consists of 12 residues. The V end lost 8 bases, the J end lost 5 bases, and 12 bases lay between the germline ends. Germline V gene lookup returns CDR1 SGHVS and CDR2 FNYEAQ. TCRdb re-analysed the 5' RACE reads in MiXCR, keeping a single row per CDR3 protein. This sample yields around 160,000 distinct CDR3 sequences, of which 9.5% to 13% are seen a single time; 3.5% to 4.5% belongs to the top ten. V gene TRBV7-6 combines with J gene TRBJ2-5; D unclear. This clonotype was obtained from a young man who had mild COVID-19 (a few samples of this study predate the infection). Cell type and time point are not known. The sample was PBMCs or a T cell subset sorted from them (not recorded which). CDR3 DNA sequence: TGTGCCAGCGGGCCGGTGGGGGAGACCCAGTACTTC. Residues: CASGPVGETQYF.